This T cell receptor (beta chain) was recovered during a study of T cell changes during pregnancy in multiple sclerosis. Libraries were prepared by immunoSEQ multiplex PCR; TCRdb keeps only in-frame clonotypes and omits some of them. The sample records roughly 100,000 clones, less than 95% being singletons. CDR1 is LNHDA, CDR2 SQIVND, per germline (reference sequence). The V gene end was trimmed by 5 bases and the J gene end by 3 bases; junction bases not matched to a gene: 2. The CDR3 consists of 13 residues. This clonotype was obtained from a female donor with multiple sclerosis, enrolled in a pregnancy study. Sequences were derived from peripheral blood, sampled after pregnancy. This sequence joins TRBV19 and TRBJ2-5; 8 bases match TRBD1. CDR3 residues: CASSADREETQYF. CDR3 nucleotides: TGTGCCAGTAGTGCGGACAGGGAAGAGACCCAGTACTTC.